This TCR beta chain was recovered during a study of early T cells in non-severe SARS-CoV-2 infection. This clonotype was counted between two and nine times. Attachment of unique molecular identifiers was made to individual cDNA molecules. Via MiXCR, TCRdb re-called the 5' RACE reads, giving one row per CDR3 protein. The sample records some 50,000 distinct CDR3 sequences, around 9.7% being singletons. The V gene's germline CDR1 is SGDLS and CDR2 YYNGEE. This CDR3 region has 15 residues. V was shortened by 0 bases and J by 1 base, with 10 bases between the two germline ends. The genes are TRBV9 and TRBJ2-5, with D possibly being TRBD1 or TRBD2 (5 bases each). Sequencing was carried out using whole blood. The sequence came from an adult who was a healthcare worker with PCR-confirmed SARS-CoV-2 infection or an uninfected control (not recorded which). The CDR3 DNA reads TGTGCCAGCAGCGTAGCCGGGGCAGGCCAAGAGACCCAGTACTTC. Amino acids: CASSVAGAGQETQYF.